These 27 T cell receptor beta chains were all obtained from the same sample, sequenced in a study of T-cell reconstitution after alpha-beta-depleted transplantation in children. Unique molecular identifiers were used to barcode this TCRbeta library. TCRdb recomputed calls from the PCR reads with MiXCR, one row per CDR3 protein. The sample shows approximately 1,000,000 distinct CDR3 sequences, roughly 29% of them seen only once. This material consisted of PBMCs, mostly from graft donor cells, taken 360 days after TCRalphabeta/CD19-depleted stem cell transplant. These receptors originate from a boy in the first two years of life who had a stem cell transplant for SCID, so the T cells may come from the graft donor.

V and J are TRBV18 and TRBJ1-1, with no clear D. Deletions cut 4 bases from V and 9 bases from J, with 6 bases between. Germline V gives CDR1 KGHSH, CDR2 LQKENI. The CDR3 contains 10 residues. The CDR3: CASSHSKAFF. CDR3 coding DNA: TGTGCCAGCTCACACAGTAAAGCTTTCTTT. Together with reference TRBV18 and TRBJ1-1, the CDR3 gives the full variable domain: NAGVMQNPRHLVRRRGQEARLRCSPMKGHSHVYWYRQLPEEGLKFMVYLQKENIIDESGMPKERFSAEFPKEGPSILRIQQVVRGDSAAYFCASSHSKAFFGQGTRLTVV.

V usage is TRBV19 and J usage is TRBJ2-1; D unresolved. The germline CDR1 and CDR2 sequences are LNHDA and SQIVND (reference sequence). The CDR3 is 14 amino acids. Trimming removed 1 base from V and 8 bases from J, with 12 bases in between. The CDR3 DNA is TGTGCCAGTAGTATAGGCCCCCCAAGCGATGAGCAGTTCTTC. Amino acids: CASSIGPPSDEQFF.

This clonotype was seen more than once but under ten times. This chain connects TRBV6-1 to TRBJ2-5; 13 nucleotides line up with TRBD2. V shed 5 bases, J shed 7 bases, and the junction held 10 bases outside the gene matches. CDR1 MNHNS and CDR2 SASEGT come from the germline V gene. This CDR3 has 16 amino acids. As DNA, the CDR3 is TGTGCCAGCAGTCCGGGACTAGCGGGGCCACGGGGGACCCAGTACTTC. This gives the protein CASSPGLAGPRGTQYF.

This clonotype has more than one count but fewer than ten. The rearrangement uses TRBV5-1 and TRBJ2-2; D perhaps matches TRBD2 (5 bases). The germline V gene encodes CDR1 SGHRS and CDR2 YFSETQ. V lost 3 bases and J lost 3, with 9 bases in between. The CDR3 contains 14 residues. In nucleotides, the CDR3 is TGCGCCAGCAGCTCTAGCCTAGACACCGGGGAGCTGTTTTTT. Protein product: CASSSSLDTGELFF.

V and J are TRBV7-3 and TRBJ2-5; 7 bases are a match to TRBD2. The CDR3 is made up of 15 amino acids. Germline loops: CDR1 SGHTA, CDR2 FQGTGA. J was trimmed by 2 bases and V by 2 bases; bases with no gene match: 5. This CDR3 reads CASSLQAGEQETQYF. The CDR3 coding sequence is TGTGCCAGCAGCTTACAGGCGGGGGAGCAAGAGACCCAGTACTTC.

The chain uses TRBV5-1 and TRBJ2-7; D call uncertain. CDR3 length: 13 residues. Germline V gives CDR1 SGHRS, CDR2 YFSETQ. Trimming shortened V by 0 bases and J by 4 bases, and 8 bases separated the two germline ends. This CDR3 is CASSLDAEYEQYF. DNA for the CDR3: TGCGCCAGCAGCTTGGACGCCGAGTACGAGCAGTACTTC. The full variable domain, in which reference TRBV5-1 and TRBJ2-7 provide the parts outside the CDR3, is KAGVTQTPRYLIKTRGQQVTLSCSPISGHRSVSWYQQTPGQGLQFLFEYFSETQRNKGNFPGRFSGRQFSNSRSEMNVSTLELGDSALYLCASSLDAEYEQYFGPGTRLTVT.

CDR3 region: CASSSSIGTGVNTEAFF. The CDR3 coding sequence is TGTGCCAGCAGCTCTTCCATCGGGACCGGGGTGAACACTGAAGCTTTCTTT. V and J are TRBV7-9 and TRBJ1-1; a weak D match, TRBD1 (5 bases). CDR3 length: 17 amino acids. V lost 4 bases to trimming and J lost 0 bases, with 18 bases between them. Germline values: CDR1 SEHNR, CDR2 FQNEAQ (reference sequence). Full variable domain (outside the CDR3, taken from reference TRBV7-9 and TRBJ1-1): DTGVSQNPRHKITKRGQNVTFRCDPISEHNRLYWYRQTLGQGPEFLTYFQNEAQLEKSRLLSDRFSAERPKGSFSTLEIQRTEQGDSAMYLCASSSSIGTGVNTEAFFGQGTRLTVV.

The rearrangement links TRBV4-1 to TRBJ2-1, with 8 positions matching TRBD1. Per the germline V gene, CDR1 is MGHRA and CDR2 is YSYEKL. The V gene end was trimmed by 3 bases and the J gene end by 5 bases; junction bases not matched to a gene: 0. The CDR3 runs 13 residues. The CDR3 here is CASSQGQDNEQFF. Here the CDR3 DNA reads TGCGCCAGCAGCCAGGGACAGGACAATGAGCAGTTCTTC.

The V and J genes are TRBV6-2 or TRBV6-3 and TRBJ2-3, with no clear D. The CDR3 runs to 13 residues. CDR1 MNHEY and CDR2 SVGEGT come from the germline V gene. V dropped 7 bases and J dropped 6 bases, with 14 bases sitting between them. CDR3 protein: CASTQGPPDTQYF. The CDR3 nucleotides read TGTGCCAGCACCCAAGGCCCGCCCGATACGCAGTATTTT.

The gene calls are TRBV6-1 and TRBJ2-3; the match to TRBD2 covers 8 bases. The CDR3 is made up of 16 amino acids. The V gene's germline CDR1 is MNHNS and CDR2 SASEGT. V gave up 6 bases and J gave up 3 bases; unmatched junction bases: 11. The CDR3 reads CASSPPSGGGTDTQYF. As DNA, the CDR3 is TGTGCCAGCAGCCCCCCGTCGGGCGGGGGGACAGATACGCAGTATTTT.

This clonotype has just a few counts. This chain joins TRBV7-8 and TRBJ2-2, with TRBD2 identical over 8 bases. Unmatched junction bases numbered 16, after V lost 2 bases and J lost 5 bases. The length of the CDR3 is 19 residues. In germline, CDR1 is SGHVS, CDR2 FQNEAQ. As DNA, the CDR3 is TGTGCCAGCAGCTTACCACGGGGCGGGGGGCCTTCGAGGACCGGGGAGCTGTTTTTT. This translates into CASSLPRGGGPSRTGELFF.

V is TRBV12-3 or TRBV12-4 and J is TRBJ1-1; D remains ambiguous. Trimming removed 6 bases at V and 0 bases at J, with 8 bases between. The CDR3 is 13 amino acids. The CDR3 sequence is CASSKTMNTEAFF. The CDR3 nucleotides read TGTGCCAGCAGCAAAACCATGAACACTGAAGCTTTCTTT.

This clonotype occurred a few times. The rearrangement joins TRBV20-1 to TRBJ2-3, with D perhaps matching TRBD1 (5 bases). V was shortened by 3 bases and J by 2 bases, with 9 bases between the two germline ends. The CDR3 has 13 residues. CDR1 DFQATT and CDR2 SNEGSKA come from the germline V gene (reference sequence). DNA of the CDR3: TGCAGTGCTAGGACAGTGCCCACAGATACGCAGTATTTT. Its protein is CSARTVPTDTQYF.

This clonotype has just one count. The V and J genes are TRBV7-2 and TRBJ1-1; the match to TRBD1 covers 10 bases. CDR1 is SGHTA, CDR2 FQGNSA, per germline. The V and J ends lost 5 bases and 7 bases, in that order; junction bases with no gene match: 7. This CDR3 is 14 amino acids long. The CDR3 protein is CASSPRWDRGEAFF. CDR3 in DNA: TGTGCCAGCAGCCCAAGATGGGACAGGGGTGAAGCTTTCTTT.

This clonotype was recorded a few times. The V call is TRBV27, the J call TRBJ2-5; D is perhaps TRBD2 (7 bases). The V and J ends lost 3 bases and 2 bases respectively, with 13 bases between them. The CDR3 consists of 15 residues. Per the germline V gene, CDR1 is MNHEY and CDR2 is SMNVEV (reference sequence). The CDR3 coding sequence is TGTGCCAGCAGTTTTTCGCGGGGGCCACAAGAGACCCAGTACTTC. Residues: CASSFSRGPQETQYF.

The chain joins TRBV2 to TRBJ1-2; D is unresolved. The germline gives CDR1 SNHLY, CDR2 FYNNEI. This CDR3 has 13 amino acids. V shed 2 bases and J shed 1 base, with 5 bases lying between them. The CDR3 DNA is TGTGCCAGCAGTGAATGGGGTAACTATGGCTACACCTTC. This sequence encodes CASSEWGNYGYTF. The entire variable domain, with the rest obtained from reference TRBV2 and TRBJ1-2, is as follows: EPEVTQTPSHQVTQMGQEVILRCVPISNHLYFYWYRQILGQKVEFLVSFYNNEISEKSEIFDDQFSVERPDGSNFTLKIRSTKLEDSAMYFCASSEWGNYGYTFGSGTRLTVV.

This clonotype has more than one count but fewer than ten. At one of its ends the junction is not consistent with the germline gene, which may arise from a read error. The rearrangement joins TRBV5-8 to TRBJ2-2; TRBD1 is a possible D gene (5 bases). The CDR3 length is 16 residues. From germline, CDR1 is SGHTS and CDR2 YDEGEE. DNA for the CDR3: TGTGCCAGCAGTTTGGGTACAGGTGCGAACACCGGGGAGCTGTTTTTT. This encodes CASSLGTGANTGELFF.

There are a few counts of this clonotype. The V gene is TRBV6-5, the J gene TRBJ1-1; TRBD1 is a possible D gene (5 bases). V dropped 2 bases and J dropped 0 bases, with 10 bases sitting between them. Germline loops: CDR1 MNHEY, CDR2 SVGAGI. The CDR3 is 15 amino acids. CDR3 sequence (DNA): TGTGCCAGCAGTTACCGACAGACTTTGAACACTGAAGCTTTCTTT. Translation: CASSYRQTLNTEAFF.

V and J are TRBV20-1 and TRBJ1-5; the D is unclear. V was shortened by 1 base and J by 3 bases, with 13 bases between the two germline ends. The germline CDR1 and CDR2 sequences are DFQATT and SNEGSKA (reference sequence). The CDR3 sequence is 15 residues long. The CDR3 DNA reads as TGCAGTGCTAGAGTGGGAGACGGTCTCAATCAGCCCCAGCATTTT. Amino acid sequence: CSARVGDGLNQPQHF.

The chain joins TRBV15 to TRBJ2-7; D may be TRBD2 (6 bases). V shed 0 bases and J shed 2 bases, with 8 bases lying between them. This CDR3 has 14 amino acids. The germline V gene encodes CDR1 LNHNV and CDR2 YYDKDF (reference sequence). CDR3 in amino acids: CATSRDKRAYEQYF. CDR3 coding DNA: TGTGCCACCAGCAGAGATAAGCGGGCCTACGAGCAGTACTTC.

The chain recombines TRBV5-1 with TRBJ1-1; unclear D gene. The CDR3 contains 16 residues. CDR1 SGHRS and CDR2 YFSETQ come from the germline V gene. The ends were cut back, 0 bases at V and 2 bases at J, with 14 bases in the middle. The CDR3 DNA is TGCGCCAGCAGCTTGGTCTCCAGGCCTGGAAACACTGAAGCTTTCTTT. It yields the protein CASSLVSRPGNTEAFF.

V and J are TRBV27 and TRBJ2-1; 11 nucleotides agree with TRBD2. V dropped 2 bases and J dropped 8; count of bases not matched to a gene: 5. The CDR3 has 15 amino acids. Germline CDR1 reads MNHEY; CDR2 reads SMNVEV (reference sequence). CDR3 in DNA: TGTGCCAGCAGTTTAAAGGCTAGCGGGGGGTATGAGCAGTTCTTC. This translates into CASSLKASGGYEQFF.

The chain has TRBV5-1 and TRBJ2-5; no firm D call. The CDR3 runs 15 residues. Trimming stripped 1 base from V and 0 bases from J, with 10 bases between. In germline, CDR1 is SGHRS, CDR2 YFSETQ. CDR3 residues: CASSLSSPYQETQYF. CDR3 sequence (DNA): TGCGCCAGCAGCTTGTCGTCTCCGTACCAAGAGACCCAGTACTTC.

This sequence joins TRBV5-1 and TRBJ2-1; D is perhaps TRBD2 (6 bases). The V end lost 4 bases, the J end lost 7 bases, and 21 bases lay between the germline ends. CDR1 and CDR2 (germline): SGHRS, YFSETQ. This CDR3 is built from 16 residues. The DNA of the CDR3 is TGCGCCAGCAGCCTCGGGGGAACCCCACGATTAAATGAGCAGTTCTTC. Protein: CASSLGGTPRLNEQFF.

In regard to this clonotype: Given the absence of the conserved phenylalanine or tryptophan at the CDR3 end, a read error is likely. The chain is built from TRBV19 and TRBJ2-7; D perhaps matches TRBD1 (7 bases). V was clipped by 2 bases and J by 1 base, with 12 bases between them. This CDR3 is 15 amino acids long. Germline-derived CDR1 and CDR2 are LNHDA and SQIVND (reference sequence). CDR3 nucleotide sequence: TGTGCCAGTAGTATATCGACAGGGAGGTCCTACGAGCAGTACATC. This encodes CASSISTGRSYEQYI.

This clonotype has a single count. This chain links TRBV6-5 with TRBJ1-4; unclear D gene. The CDR3 length is 15 residues. In germline, CDR1 is MNHEY, CDR2 SVGAGI. Trimming left V 4 bases short and J 7 bases short, with 16 bases between. This CDR3 is CASSFHRESGEKLFF. In DNA form, the CDR3 reads TGTGCCAGCAGTTTTCACCGCGAAAGTGGTGAAAAACTGTTTTTT.

This clonotype was counted a few times. The chain combines TRBV5-1 with TRBJ2-2; TRBD1 matches at 8 bases. Trimming took 4 bases from V and 0 from J; bases not matched to a gene: 5. The germline V gene encodes CDR1 SGHRS and CDR2 YFSETQ. This CDR3 has 16 residues. In DNA form, the CDR3 reads TGCGCCAGCAGCGGAAGGACAGGGACGAACACCGGGGAGCTGTTTTTT. Translation: CASSGRTGTNTGELFF.